The next 27 T cell receptor beta chains were all read from a single sample in a study of response to subunit inactivated influenza vaccine. TCRdb independently ran MiXCR on the RT-PCR reads; one entry per CDR3 protein. The table lists more than 700,000 distinct CDR3 sequences, around 20% of them singletons. Specimen: PBMCs from blood, collected 4 to 6 days after vaccination. Every receptor here comes from a man aged 50 or older who received an inactivated influenza vaccine.

This clonotype was picked up a small number of times. V gene TRBV3-1 combines with J gene TRBJ2-1, with unresolved D. Germline loops: CDR1 LGHDT, CDR2 YNNKEL (reference sequence). The germline V and J ends were trimmed by 4 bases and 9 bases, with 13 bases remaining between them. This CDR3 is built from 13 residues. CDR3 protein: CASSLPGSTEQFF. CDR3 in DNA: TGTGCCAGCAGCCTACCTGGGTCTACTGAGCAGTTCTTC.

The gene calls are TRBV19 and TRBJ2-5; D may be TRBD1 or TRBD2 (7 bases each). CDR1 and CDR2 (germline): LNHDA, SQIVND (reference sequence). V lost 6 bases to trimming and J lost 5 bases, with 13 bases between them. The CDR3 is 13 amino acids. The CDR3 region has the DNA TGTGCCAGTAGCAGGGGGGGCTTTGAGACCCAGTACTTC. Encoded protein: CASSRGGFETQYF.

This clonotype has more than one count but fewer than ten. The CDR3 here is CASSYPGGQRPNYGYTF. The CDR3 DNA follows: TGTGCCAGCAGTTACCCAGGGGGACAGCGACCTAACTATGGCTACACCTTC. The chain employs TRBV6-5 and TRBJ1-2; 7 bases fit TRBD1. The ends lost 2 bases at V and 0 bases at J; junction bases unmatched: 9. The germline gives CDR1 MNHEY, CDR2 SVGAGI. The CDR3 has 17 residues.

This clonotype was picked up a small number of times. The chain carries TRBV6-1 and TRBJ2-3; D is uncertain. V was trimmed by 7 bases and J by 0 bases, leaving 8 bases between them. The V gene's germline CDR1 is MNHNS and CDR2 SASEGT. CDR3 length: 13 amino acids. CDR3: CASKLDSTDTQYF. The CDR3 bases are TGTGCCAGCAAACTGGACAGCACAGATACGCAGTATTTT.

The V gene is TRBV6-2 or TRBV6-3, the J gene TRBJ1-6, with D perhaps TRBD1 (6 bases). Germline-derived CDR1 and CDR2 are MNHEY and SVGEGT. The CDR3 has 15 residues. The V and J ends lost 2 bases and 15 bases respectively, with 20 bases between them. The CDR3 bases are TGTGCCAGCAGTTACATTACGGGGGCCTCAGCGGTCCTCCACTTT. Translating it yields CASSYITGASAVLHF.

The chain uses TRBV12-3 or TRBV12-4 and TRBJ2-2; D remains unclear. Trimming left V 1 base short and J 1 base short, with 7 bases between. The CDR3 contains 15 residues. The CDR3 bases are TGTGCCAGCAGTTTAGTGACGGTGAACACCGGGGAGCTGTTTTTT. Translated: CASSLVTVNTGELFF.

This clonotype was picked up many times. V and J are TRBV6-1 and TRBJ1-6; D not resolved. V was trimmed by 2 bases and J by 2 bases, leaving 13 bases between them. This CDR3 contains 17 residues. Per the germline V gene, CDR1 is MNHNS and CDR2 is SASEGT. CDR3 amino acids: CASSEIGARTYNSPLHF. CDR3 coding DNA: TGTGCCAGCAGTGAAATAGGTGCTCGCACCTATAATTCACCCCTCCACTTT.

This clonotype was seen a few times. The gene calls are TRBV7-2 and TRBJ1-5; D not certain. The CDR3 loop spans 14 amino acids. The V end was cut by 5 bases, the J end by 3 bases, with 11 bases between. Germline V gives CDR1 SGHTA, CDR2 FQGNSA. This CDR3 is CASSPDGPNQPQHF. The CDR3 DNA reads TGTGCCAGCAGCCCTGACGGCCCCAATCAGCCCCAGCATTTT.

This clonotype was recorded a few times. The chain carries TRBV25-1 and TRBJ1-1; D gene unclear. Trimming shortened V by 0 bases and J by 0 bases, and 11 bases separated the two germline ends. CDR1 is MGHDK, CDR2 SYGVNS, per germline. The CDR3 covers 16 residues. CDR3 sequence: CASSEYSGSMNTEAFF. DNA for the CDR3: TGTGCCAGCAGTGAATATTCAGGCTCGATGAACACTGAAGCTTTCTTT.

This clonotype was counted many times. The chain is built from TRBV7-8 and TRBJ2-5; D may be TRBD1 (5 bases). The CDR3 is 15 amino acids. Trimming shortened V by 8 bases and J by 0 bases, and 16 bases separated the two germline ends. Germline lookup yields CDR1 SGHVS and CDR2 FQNEAQ. The CDR3 sequence: CASGQDRQNQETQYF. The DNA of the CDR3 is TGTGCCAGCGGCCAGGACCGACAGAACCAAGAGACCCAGTACTTC.

The J gene is TRBJ2-5, the V gene TRBV7-9; tentative D call: TRBD2 (6 bases). This CDR3 is built from 13 residues. The V end was cut by 5 bases, the J end by 5 bases, with 12 bases between. In germline, CDR1 is SEHNR, CDR2 FQNEAQ (reference sequence). The CDR3 DNA reads as TGTGCCAGCAGCCCCCTGGGGAGGGAGACCCAGTACTTC. Translation gives CASSPLGRETQYF.

This rearrangement joins TRBV20-1 to TRBJ2-7; the D is unclear. Germline-derived CDR1 and CDR2 are DFQATT and SNEGSKA (reference sequence). V shed 3 bases and J shed 5 bases, with 5 bases lying between them. This CDR3 has 10 residues. CDR3 DNA sequence: TGCAGTGCTAGGAACGACGAGCAGTACTTC. Its translation is CSARNDEQYF.

The chain combines TRBV7-9 with TRBJ1-4, with D possibly TRBD1 on 6 matching bases. Germline loops: CDR1 SEHNR, CDR2 FQNEAQ (reference sequence). Trimming removed 4 bases at V and 12 bases at J, with 12 bases between. The CDR3 spans 12 residues. The CDR3 sequence: CASSSQGYELFF. CDR3 sequence (DNA): TGTGCCAGCAGCTCACAGGGATATGAACTGTTTTTT.

The CDR3 nucleotides are TGTGCCAGCAGGGCCGGGACTAGGAACACCGGGGAGCTGTTTTTT. Translating it yields CASRAGTRNTGELFF. This chain links TRBV6-1 with TRBJ2-2; TRBD2 agrees at 8 bases. The germline CDR1 and CDR2 sequences are MNHNS and SASEGT. V dropped 6 bases and J dropped 1; count of bases not matched to a gene: 4. The CDR3 consists of 15 residues.

The chain employs TRBV9 and TRBJ2-2; D might be TRBD1 (6 bases). The CDR3 covers 17 residues. Trimming shortened V by 4 bases and J by 2 bases, and 18 bases separated the two germline ends. CDR1 and CDR2 (germline): SGDLS, YYNGEE. The CDR3 region has the DNA TGTGCCAGCAGCCAAACCACGGGACAAGGAAACACCGGGGAGCTGTTTTTT. Residues: CASSQTTGQGNTGELFF.

This clonotype has only a few counts. This chain's CDR3 is CASAWAPANTEAFF. The DNA for the CDR3 is TGTGCCAGCGCGTGGGCGCCGGCGAACACTGAAGCTTTCTTT. This chain links TRBV12-3 or TRBV12-4 with TRBJ1-1; unclear D gene. This CDR3 is built from 14 residues. Between the trimmed V and J ends, which lost 8 bases and 1 base, there was a span of 14 bases.

V and J are TRBV12-3 or TRBV12-4 and TRBJ2-7, with D perhaps TRBD1 or TRBD2 (5 bases each). V was shortened by 0 bases and J by 3 bases, with 21 bases between the two germline ends. This CDR3 spans 18 amino acids. The CDR3 DNA follows: TGTGCCAGCAGTTTAGCGTATAAGCTCCGGGACGGACACTACGAGCAGTACTTC. As protein: CASSLAYKLRDGHYEQYF.

This clonotype turned up a few times. J is TRBJ1-2 and V is TRBV4-3; TRBD1 is a possible D gene (6 bases). The V gene lost 2 bases and the J gene lost 7 bases, with 14 bases spanning the gap. From germline, CDR1 is LGHNA and CDR2 YSLEER. The CDR3 sequence is 14 residues long. DNA for the CDR3: TGCGCCAGCAGCCAAAAGGGGGGAGGTTTTGGCTACACCTTC. It is translated as CASSQKGGGFGYTF.

The rearrangement links TRBV20-1 to TRBJ2-3; 12 nucleotides align to TRBD2. CDR3 size: 16 residues. The V gene end was trimmed by 3 bases and the J gene end by 2 bases; junction bases not matched to a gene: 6. Germline CDR1 and CDR2: DFQATT and SNEGSKA (reference sequence). The CDR3 region has the DNA TGCAGTGCTAGGGCGACTAGCGGGAGTCTCACAGATACGCAGTATTTT. Amino acids: CSARATSGSLTDTQYF.

The V gene is TRBV20-1, the J gene TRBJ2-7, with TRBD2 identical over 8 bases. V was pared by 6 bases and J by 0 bases, with 13 bases of the junction left unmatched. The germline V gene encodes CDR1 DFQATT and CDR2 SNEGSKA (reference sequence). This CDR3 has 16 residues. Written as DNA, the CDR3 is TGCAGTGCCAATACTCCAATAGCGGGAAGCTCCTACGAGCAGTACTTC. Its translation is CSANTPIAGSSYEQYF.

There are a few counts of this clonotype. The chain uses TRBV28 and TRBJ2-7; 9 nucleotides match TRBD1. The CDR3 spans 15 residues. CDR1 MDHEN and CDR2 SYDVKM come from the germline V gene. V dropped 5 bases and J dropped 1; count of bases not matched to a gene: 6. The CDR3 sequence is CASSTGGIRSYEQYF. CDR3 in DNA: TGTGCCAGCAGTACAGGGGGCATAAGATCCTACGAGCAGTACTTC.

The chain links TRBV7-9 to TRBJ2-7; weak D call: TRBD1 (6 bases). V shed 5 bases and J shed 2 bases, with 10 bases lying between them. Germline CDR1 SEHNR, CDR2 FQNEAQ (reference sequence). The CDR3 has 13 amino acids. CDR3 sequence: CASSGTLTYEQYF. The CDR3 DNA reads TGTGCCAGCAGCGGGACACTGACCTACGAGCAGTACTTC.

This clonotype has a handful of counts. The chain links TRBV20-1 to TRBJ2-7, with TRBD1 identical over 11 bases. The germline CDR1 and CDR2 sequences are DFQATT and SNEGSKA (reference sequence). The CDR3 extends over 13 amino acids. V was clipped by 6 bases and J by 5 bases; unmatched bases: 6. The CDR3 sequence: CSAGTGGRNEQYF. The CDR3 region has the DNA TGCAGTGCCGGGACAGGGGGAAGGAACGAGCAGTACTTC.

This clonotype occurred a few times. This chain joins TRBV3-1 and TRBJ2-5; D is perhaps TRBD1 (5 bases). The CDR3 is 13 amino acids. Deletions cut 1 base from V and 5 bases from J, with 8 bases between. The germline V gene has CDR1 LGHDT and CDR2 YNNKEL (reference sequence). CDR3 amino acids: CASSQGNRETQYF. In nucleotides, the CDR3 is TGTGCCAGCAGCCAAGGAAACAGGGAGACCCAGTACTTC.

This chain connects TRBV7-8 to TRBJ2-7; 8 nucleotides line up with TRBD1. Germline V gives CDR1 SGHVS, CDR2 FQNEAQ. Germline trimming cut 1 base from V and 2 bases from J; bases unmatched to any gene: 7. The CDR3 extends over 16 amino acids. CDR3 nucleotides: TGTGCCAGCAGCTTAGAGGTGAACAGGGGGACCTACGAGCAGTACTTC. Amino acids: CASSLEVNRGTYEQYF.

This clonotype was seen only a few times. The chain combines TRBV7-2 with TRBJ2-3; 10 bases are a match to TRBD2. The ends lost 0 bases at V and 4 bases at J; junction bases unmatched: 7. Germline loops: CDR1 SGHTA, CDR2 FQGNSA. The CDR3 sequence is 17 residues long. The CDR3 sequence: CASSLAASGSGADTQYF. The CDR3 DNA sequence: TGTGCCAGCAGCTTAGCGGCTAGCGGGAGTGGAGCAGATACGCAGTATTTT.

This clonotype was observed at least ten times. The CDR3 nucleotides are TGTGCCAGCAGCCAAGACGACGGAACGACGGGGAGCTCCTACAATGAGCAGTTCTTC. Its protein is CASSQDDGTTGSSYNEQFF. The rearrangement uses TRBV4-2 and TRBJ2-1, with D maybe TRBD2 (5 bases). V lost 0 bases, J lost 0 bases, and 18 bases lay in between. CDR1 is LGHNA and CDR2 is YNFKEQ in the germline V gene. The CDR3 is made up of 19 amino acids.